The 14 T cell receptor beta chains below were found in one sample sequenced in a study of shared clonotypes between healthy human individuals. Clones were sequenced by immunoSEQ multiplex PCR, and TCRdb holds only the in-frame ones, with some missing. The sample records hundreds of thousands of clones, 95% to 98% being singletons. Positively selected for CCR7, the CD45RO-negative cells used as naive CD8 cells excluded terminally differentiated effector memory CD45RA+ cells. Specimen: naive CD8+ T cells sorted from blood. The receptors come from a man under 40 in good health.

V gene TRBV11-3 combines with J gene TRBJ2-3; tentative D call: TRBD2 (5 bases). V lost 5 bases, J lost 4 bases, and 13 bases lay in between. The CDR3 covers 14 residues. CDR1 and CDR2 (germline): SGHNT, YENEEA. CDR3 protein: CASSTTGRPDTQYF. DNA for the CDR3: TGTGCCAGCAGCACCACGGGGAGACCAGATACGCAGTATTTT.

The rearrangement uses TRBV7-3 and TRBJ2-2; 10 bases line up with TRBD2. Looked up from germline, CDR1 is SGHTA and CDR2 is FQGTGA. This CDR3 has 15 amino acids. The V and J ends lost 2 bases and 3 bases, in that order; junction bases with no gene match: 0. The CDR3 protein is CASSLLAGDTGELFF. The CDR3 nucleotides read TGTGCCAGCAGCTTACTAGCGGGGGACACCGGGGAGCTGTTTTTT.

About this clone: The sample contains more than one DNA sequence encoding this CDR3. The chain has TRBV2 and TRBJ1-5, with a weak D call TRBD1 (5 bases). The V gene's germline CDR1 is SNHLY and CDR2 FYNNEI. Trimming took off 6 bases at V and 2 bases at J, with 8 bases between the two ends. There are 13 residues in the CDR3. CDR3 loop: CASRDRGNQPQHF. CDR3 nucleotides: TGTGCCAGCAGAGACAGAGGCAATCAGCCCCAGCATTTT.

This chain joins TRBV6-1 and TRBJ2-5, with 8 positions matching TRBD2. CDR3 length: 15 amino acids. Per germline, CDR1 MNHNS and CDR2 SASEGT. J was trimmed by 5 bases and V by 6 bases; bases with no gene match: 11. The CDR3 sequence: CASSGGAWLQETQYF. The CDR3 DNA follows: TGTGCCAGCAGCGGGGGGGCTTGGCTGCAGGAGACCCAGTACTTC.

V is TRBV5-1 and J is TRBJ2-7; D uncertain. The CDR3 is 14 amino acids. Trimming shortened V by 1 base and J by 1 base, and 9 bases separated the two germline ends. Germline CDR1 reads SGHRS; CDR2 reads YFSETQ. CDR3 nucleotide sequence: TGCGCCAGCAGCTTGCTCTTGGGATCCTACGAGCAGTACTTC. Its protein is CASSLLLGSYEQYF.

Comment on this clone: This sample also contains other DNA sequences that code for the same CDR3. The V call is TRBV7-9, the J call TRBJ2-3; D is ambiguous. The germline V gene encodes CDR1 SEHNR and CDR2 FQNEAQ (reference sequence). The V gene lost 3 bases and the J gene lost 4 bases, with 5 bases spanning the gap. The length of the CDR3 is 12 residues. The CDR3 region has the DNA TGTGCCAGCAGCTTCAGTCCAGATACGCAGTATTTT. Translation: CASSFSPDTQYF. Full variable domain (outside the CDR3, taken from reference TRBV7-9 and TRBJ2-3): DTGVSQNPRHKITKRGQNVTFRCDPISEHNRLYWYRQTLGQGPEFLTYFQNEAQLEKSRLLSDRFSAERPKGSFSTLEIQRTEQGDSAMYLCASSFSPDTQYFGPGTRLTVL.

This chain connects TRBV29-1 to TRBJ2-1, with 9 positions matching TRBD2. The CDR3 has 18 residues. The germline V gene encodes CDR1 SQVTM and CDR2 ANQGSEA. The trim removed 3 bases at V and 8 bases at J, leaving 20 bases unmatched. The CDR3 is CSVEGGLAGPRSGDEQFF. The CDR3 nucleotides are TGCAGCGTTGAGGGTGGGCTAGCGGGACCACGGAGCGGCGATGAGCAGTTCTTC.

V is TRBV5-5 and J is TRBJ1-2, with 7 positions matching TRBD1. CDR1 is SGHKS, CDR2 YYEKEE, per germline (reference sequence). Trimming removed 5 bases from V and 7 bases from J; junction bases left unmatched: 8. The CDR3 loop spans 13 amino acids. The CDR3 coding sequence is TGTGCCAGCAGTTCCCGGGACAGTGTTGGCTACACCTTC. Translation: CASSSRDSVGYTF.

The V gene is TRBV27, the J gene TRBJ2-7; TRBD2 matches 14 bases. The CDR3 loop spans 14 amino acids. Germline V gives CDR1 MNHEY, CDR2 SMNVEV (reference sequence). V dropped 5 bases and J dropped 6; count of bases not matched to a gene: 3. CDR3 protein: CASSPGLAGGEQYF. The CDR3 DNA reads as TGTGCCAGCAGTCCAGGACTAGCGGGAGGCGAGCAGTACTTC.

The rearrangement joins TRBV2 to TRBJ2-7; 8 nucleotides align to TRBD1. Germline CDR1 SNHLY, CDR2 FYNNEI. This CDR3 has 14 amino acids. V dropped 7 bases and J dropped 3; count of bases not matched to a gene: 8. CDR3 region: CASTGQGADYEQYF. CDR3 nucleotides: TGTGCCAGCACTGGACAGGGAGCGGACTACGAGCAGTACTTC.

The chain joins TRBV7-9 to TRBJ2-3; D may match TRBD1 or TRBD2 (5 bases each). The germline CDR1 and CDR2 sequences are SEHNR and FQNEAQ (reference sequence). CDR3 length: 12 residues. V dropped 4 bases and J dropped 6 bases, with 8 bases sitting between them. CDR3 nucleotides: TGTGCCAGCAGCTGGGGCGGGGATACGCAGTATTTT. Translated: CASSWGGDTQYF.

Concerning this clone itself: At one end, the junction sequence differs from germline, possibly due to a read error. The J gene is TRBJ1-1, the V gene TRBV5-1; no clear D gene. In germline, CDR1 is SGHRS, CDR2 YFSETQ. This CDR3 region has 14 residues. CDR3 in amino acids: CASSSGMENTEAFF. The CDR3 DNA reads TGCGCGAGCAGCTCGGGGATGGAGAACACTGAAGCTTTCTTT.

This clone was recorded only once. The chain employs TRBV2 and TRBJ2-7; TRBD1 agrees at 7 bases. The V gene end was trimmed by 7 bases and the J gene end by 6 bases; junction bases not matched to a gene: 18. Germline assignment: CDR1 SNHLY and CDR2 FYNNEI. This CDR3 is built from 16 residues. The CDR3 DNA sequence: TGTGCCAGCATTGGGCCCCAGGGGCGACAGGGACGCGAGCAGTACTTC. Its translation: CASIGPQGRQGREQYF.

The chain employs TRBV5-8 and TRBJ1-5; D is unclear. From germline, CDR1 is SGHTS and CDR2 YDEGEE. The length of the CDR3 is 16 residues. The germline V and J ends were trimmed by 0 bases and 1 base, with 11 bases remaining between them. CDR3 sequence (DNA): TGTGCCAGCAGCTTGGATATCAGAAGCAGCAATCAGCCCCAGCATTTT. This translates into CASSLDIRSSNQPQHF.